These T cell receptor beta chains were read from a single sample in a study of response to subunit inactivated influenza vaccine. TCRdb re-derived calls from the RT-PCR reads in MiXCR, one entry per CDR3 protein. The table lists around 470,000 distinct CDR3 sequences, approximately 7.7% of them singletons. Sequencing used PBMCs from blood, obtained approximately 25 months after vaccination. These receptors all come from a man aged 50 to 69 who received an inactivated influenza vaccine. Each CDR3 is given with its conserved first and last residue. Each record gives: J gene, clone size, D gene, V gene, CDR3 DNA, CDR3 protein. D genes are given only for firm matches. Rows may omit the clone size; those that give it use once, few, many or a size class.

J gene: TRBJ1-2; clone size: many; D gene: TRBD1; V gene: TRBV4-3; CDR3 DNA: TGCGCCAGCAGCCAAAGGTTAACAGGGGTTGGTGGCTACACCTTC; CDR3 protein: CASSQRLTGVGGYTF
J gene: TRBJ2-4; clone size: few; D gene: -; V gene: TRBV29-1; CDR3 DNA: TGCAGCGTCTCAACTAGTGTACTAGCCAAAAACATTCAGTACTTC; CDR3 protein: CSVSTSVLAKNIQYF
J gene: TRBJ2-2; clone size: many; D gene: TRBD2; V gene: TRBV7-8; CDR3 DNA: TGTGCCAGCGGGACTAGCGGGGGGACAACTTACACCGGGGAGCTGTTTTTT; CDR3 protein: CASGTSGGTTYTGELFF
J gene: TRBJ2-2; clone size: -; D gene: TRBD1; V gene: TRBV10-2; CDR3 DNA: TGCGCCAGCTACGACAGGGGGCATACCGGGGAGCTGTTTTTT; CDR3 protein: CASYDRGHTGELFF
J gene: TRBJ2-5; clone size: few; D gene: TRBD2; V gene: TRBV6-5; CDR3 DNA: TGTGCCAGCAGTTACGGTTCCCAGCGGGAGAGTGAGACCCAGTACTTC; CDR3 protein: CASSYGSQRESETQYF
J gene: TRBJ2-1; clone size: -; D gene: -; V gene: TRBV4-3; CDR3 DNA: TGCGCCAGCAGCCAGCTCGCTAGGGGTGAGCAGTTCTTC; CDR3 protein: CASSQLARGEQFF
J gene: TRBJ2-1; clone size: many; D gene: -; V gene: TRBV5-1; CDR3 DNA: TGCGCCAGCAGCCTACAAAACCAGGCCTTTTACAATGAGCAGTTCTTC; CDR3 protein: CASSLQNQAFYNEQFF
J gene: TRBJ2-5; clone size: -; D gene: TRBD2; V gene: TRBV5-1; CDR3 DNA: TGCGCCAGCAGCTCGCCAGGGACTAGCGGGAGCAAGACCCAGTACTTC; CDR3 protein: CASSSPGTSGSKTQYF
J gene: TRBJ2-1; clone size: -; D gene: TRBD1; V gene: TRBV5-6; CDR3 DNA: TGTGCCAGCAGCTTGCTAAGACAGGGGGGGATGAATGAGCAGTTCTTC; CDR3 protein: CASSLLRQGGMNEQFF
J gene: TRBJ2-7; clone size: many; D gene: -; V gene: TRBV14; CDR3 DNA: TGTGCCAGCAGACAATCCGGGACCCGGAGGTACGAGCAGTACTTC; CDR3 protein: CASRQSGTRRYEQYF
J gene: TRBJ2-5; clone size: -; D gene: TRBD1; V gene: TRBV20-1; CDR3 DNA: TGCAGTGCTAGATCGGGGACAGGGAGGGCAGAGACCCAGTACTTC; CDR3 protein: CSARSGTGRAETQYF
J gene: TRBJ1-1; clone size: many; D gene: -; V gene: TRBV28; CDR3 DNA: TGTGCCAGCAGGACGGCAGCTGGTGAAGCTTTCTTT; CDR3 protein: CASRTAAGEAFF
J gene: TRBJ2-1; clone size: few; D gene: -; V gene: TRBV7-6; CDR3 DNA: TGTGCCAGCAGCTCCAGAACCAACAATGAGCAGTTCTTC; CDR3 protein: CASSSRTNNEQFF
J gene: TRBJ1-4; clone size: -; D gene: -; V gene: TRBV20-1; CDR3 DNA: TGCAGTGCTTCCTCGCCGCGGGGGTCAGCCCAGAATGAAAAACTGTTTTTT; CDR3 protein: CSASSPRGSAQNEKLFF
J gene: TRBJ2-3; clone size: -; D gene: -; V gene: TRBV23-1; CDR3 DNA: TGCGCCAGCAGTCAGTCGAAGGGTCGGGGCACAGATACGCAGTATTTT; CDR3 protein: CASSQSKGRGTDTQYF
J gene: TRBJ2-5; clone size: -; D gene: -; V gene: TRBV12-3/TRBV12-4; CDR3 DNA: TGTGCCAGCAGTTTATACGGGCCAGGTGGGGTAGGTCGGGGTGGCCAAGAGACCCAGTACTTC; CDR3 protein: CASSLYGPGGVGRGGQETQYF
J gene: TRBJ2-5; clone size: -; D gene: TRBD2; V gene: TRBV11-3; CDR3 DNA: TGTGCCAGCAGCTTAAGTCTCCTCGCGGGGGGCGGACAAGAGACCCAGTACTTC; CDR3 protein: CASSLSLLAGGGQETQYF
J gene: TRBJ2-4; clone size: few; D gene: -; V gene: TRBV19; CDR3 DNA: TGTGCCAGTAGTATAATGGCTGAGGGATTAGCCAAAAACATTCAGTACTTC; CDR3 protein: CASSIMAEGLAKNIQYF
J gene: TRBJ1-2; clone size: -; D gene: -; V gene: TRBV10-3; CDR3 DNA: TGTGCCATCACAAACGGTGTCGGCGACTCAAACTATGGCTACACCTTC; CDR3 protein: CAITNGVGDSNYGYTF
J gene: TRBJ1-1; clone size: -; D gene: TRBD1; V gene: TRBV5-1; CDR3 DNA: TGCGCCAGCAGCGGAACAGGGGCCCCAACTGAAGCTTTCTTT; CDR3 protein: CASSGTGAPTEAFF
J gene: TRBJ2-7; clone size: few; D gene: TRBD1; V gene: TRBV14; CDR3 DNA: TGTGCCAGCAGCCGGGGACAGTTTTACGAGCAGTACTTC; CDR3 protein: CASSRGQFYEQYF
J gene: TRBJ2-3; clone size: -; D gene: -; V gene: TRBV12-3/TRBV12-4; CDR3 DNA: TGTGCCAGCAGTCCCCCAGGCCGGGGGCGGGCAGATACGCAGTATTTT; CDR3 protein: CASSPPGRGRADTQYF
J gene: TRBJ2-5; clone size: -; D gene: -; V gene: TRBV10-3; CDR3 DNA: TGTGCCATCAGTGCGGACAGTCGGGCGACCCAGTACTTC; CDR3 protein: CAISADSRATQYF
J gene: TRBJ1-2; clone size: -; D gene: -; V gene: TRBV21-1; CDR3 DNA: TGTGCCAGCAGCAAAGCGACAGACTATGGCTACACCTTC; CDR3 protein: CASSKATDYGYTF
J gene: TRBJ2-5; clone size: -; D gene: TRBD2; V gene: TRBV10-3; CDR3 DNA: TGTGCCATCAGAGCGGGAGTGCAAGAGACCCAGTACTTC; CDR3 protein: CAIRAGVQETQYF
J gene: TRBJ2-7; clone size: -; D gene: TRBD1; V gene: TRBV6-5; CDR3 DNA: TGTGCCAGCAGTTCCTTGGGGACAGGAGCCACCTACCTTTCCTACGAGCAGTACTTC; CDR3 protein: CASSSLGTGATYLSYEQYF
J gene: TRBJ2-3; clone size: -; D gene: -; V gene: TRBV7-9; CDR3 DNA: TGTGCCAGCAGCTTAAGCGTAGGGACAGATACGCAGTATTTT; CDR3 protein: CASSLSVGTDTQYF
J gene: TRBJ1-6; clone size: -; D gene: -; V gene: TRBV27; CDR3 DNA: TGTGCCAGCAGTTTAAGGGCAGTGACTACCTATAATTCACCCCTCCACTTT; CDR3 protein: CASSLRAVTTYNSPLHF
J gene: TRBJ2-2; clone size: -; D gene: -; V gene: TRBV20-1; CDR3 DNA: TGCAGTGCTAGAGACCTGGGACCGGGAGCCGGGGAGCTGTTTTTT; CDR3 protein: CSARDLGPGAGELFF
J gene: TRBJ2-5; clone size: -; D gene: -; V gene: TRBV6-5; CDR3 DNA: TGTACCAGCAGTTACTCGAGAGGGGGACAAGAGACCCAGTACTTC; CDR3 protein: CTSSYSRGGQETQYF
J gene: TRBJ2-5; clone size: -; D gene: -; V gene: TRBV5-1; CDR3 DNA: TGCGCCAGCGGCAGGACTCAAGAGACCCAGTACTTC; CDR3 protein: CASGRTQETQYF
J gene: TRBJ2-7; clone size: few; D gene: TRBD1; V gene: TRBV20-1; CDR3 DNA: TGCAGTGCTCACGTGACAGGGACCTTCTCCTACGAGCAGTACTTC; CDR3 protein: CSAHVTGTFSYEQYF
J gene: TRBJ1-5; clone size: many; D gene: -; V gene: TRBV2; CDR3 DNA: TGTGCCAGCAATTTGGGATCCAATCAGCCCCAGCATTTT; CDR3 protein: CASNLGSNQPQHF
J gene: TRBJ1-1; clone size: many; D gene: -; V gene: TRBV20-1; CDR3 DNA: TGCAGTGCTAGTGCCCCTGAAGCTTTCTTT; CDR3 protein: CSASAPEAFF
J gene: TRBJ2-1; clone size: -; D gene: -; V gene: TRBV18; CDR3 DNA: TGTGCCAGCTCACAGGACATCTCCTACAATGAGCAGTTCTTC; CDR3 protein: CASSQDISYNEQFF
J gene: TRBJ2-7; clone size: -; D gene: TRBD2; V gene: TRBV7-2; CDR3 DNA: TGTGCCAGCAGCTTAGCACTAGCGGGCTACTCCTACGAGCAGTACTTC; CDR3 protein: CASSLALAGYSYEQYF
J gene: TRBJ1-2; clone size: many; D gene: -; V gene: TRBV12-3/TRBV12-4; CDR3 DNA: TGTGCCAGCAGCCAGAACAGGGAATTTGGCTACACCTTC; CDR3 protein: CASSQNREFGYTF
J gene: TRBJ2-6; clone size: few; D gene: -; V gene: TRBV21-1; CDR3 DNA: TGTGCCAGCAGCAAAGTCGTCAGTAGCTCTGGGGCCAACGTCCTGACTTTC; CDR3 protein: CASSKVVSSSGANVLTF